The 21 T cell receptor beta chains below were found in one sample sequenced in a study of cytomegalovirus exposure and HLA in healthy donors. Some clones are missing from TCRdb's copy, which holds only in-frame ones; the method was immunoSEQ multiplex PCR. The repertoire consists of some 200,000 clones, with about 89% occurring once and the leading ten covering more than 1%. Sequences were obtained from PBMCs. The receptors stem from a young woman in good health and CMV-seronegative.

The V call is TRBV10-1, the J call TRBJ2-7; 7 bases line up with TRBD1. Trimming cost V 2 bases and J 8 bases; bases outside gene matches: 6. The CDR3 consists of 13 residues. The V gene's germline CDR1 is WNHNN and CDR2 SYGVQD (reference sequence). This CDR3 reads CASSEDLGQKQYF. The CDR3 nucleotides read TGCGCCAGCAGTGAGGATTTGGGACAGAAGCAGTACTTC.

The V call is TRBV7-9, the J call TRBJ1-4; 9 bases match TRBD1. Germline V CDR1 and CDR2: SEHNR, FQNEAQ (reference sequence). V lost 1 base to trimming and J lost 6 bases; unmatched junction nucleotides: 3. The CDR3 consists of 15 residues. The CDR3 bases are TGTGCCAGCAGCTTAGGGGACAGGGAGGATGAAAAACTGTTTTTT. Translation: CASSLGDREDEKLFF.

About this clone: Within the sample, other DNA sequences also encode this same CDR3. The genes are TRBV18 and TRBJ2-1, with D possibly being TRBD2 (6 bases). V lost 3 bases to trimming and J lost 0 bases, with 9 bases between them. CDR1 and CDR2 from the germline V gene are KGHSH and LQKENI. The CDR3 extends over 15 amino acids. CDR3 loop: CASSPRRGSYNEQFF. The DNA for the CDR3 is TGTGCCAGCTCACCCAGGAGGGGCTCCTACAATGAGCAGTTCTTC.

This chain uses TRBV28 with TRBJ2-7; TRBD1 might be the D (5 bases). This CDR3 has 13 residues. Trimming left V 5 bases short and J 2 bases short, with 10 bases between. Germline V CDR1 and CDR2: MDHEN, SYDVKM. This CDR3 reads CASSTRTPYEQYF. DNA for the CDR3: TGTGCCAGCAGTACCCGGACACCCTACGAGCAGTACTTC.

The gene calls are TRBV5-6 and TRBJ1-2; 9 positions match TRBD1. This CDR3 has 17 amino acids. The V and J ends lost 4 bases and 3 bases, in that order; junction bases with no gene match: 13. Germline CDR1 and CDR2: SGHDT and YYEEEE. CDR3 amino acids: CASSTPGTGSRDYGYTF. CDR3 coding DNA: TGTGCCAGCAGCACGCCCGGGACAGGGTCCCGCGACTATGGCTACACCTTC.

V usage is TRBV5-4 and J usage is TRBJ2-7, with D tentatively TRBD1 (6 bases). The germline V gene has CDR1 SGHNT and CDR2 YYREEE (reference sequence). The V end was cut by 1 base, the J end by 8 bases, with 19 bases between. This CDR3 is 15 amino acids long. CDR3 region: CASSLPSVGQQKQYF. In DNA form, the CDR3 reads TGTGCCAGCAGCTTGCCCTCAGTGGGACAACAAAAGCAGTACTTC.

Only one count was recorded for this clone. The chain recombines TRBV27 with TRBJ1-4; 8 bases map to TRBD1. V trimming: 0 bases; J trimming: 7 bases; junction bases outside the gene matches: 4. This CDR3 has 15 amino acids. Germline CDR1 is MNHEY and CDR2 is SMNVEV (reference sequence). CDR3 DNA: TGTGCCAGCAGTTTATCTCGACAGGGGAGTGAAAAACTGTTTTTT. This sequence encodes CASSLSRQGSEKLFF.

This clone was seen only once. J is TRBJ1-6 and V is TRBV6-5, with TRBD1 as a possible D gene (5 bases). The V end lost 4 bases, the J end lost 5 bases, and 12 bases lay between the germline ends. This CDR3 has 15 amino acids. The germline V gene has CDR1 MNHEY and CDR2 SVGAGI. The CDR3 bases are TGTGCCAGCAGTTCATCAGGGAAACATAATTCACCCCTCCACTTT. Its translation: CASSSSGKHNSPLHF.

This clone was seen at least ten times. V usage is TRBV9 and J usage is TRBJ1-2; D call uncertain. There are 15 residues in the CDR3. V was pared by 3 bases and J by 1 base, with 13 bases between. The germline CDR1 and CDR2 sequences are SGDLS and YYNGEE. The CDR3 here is CASSGNVDYNYGYTF. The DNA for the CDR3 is TGTGCCAGCAGCGGCAACGTGGACTATAACTATGGCTACACCTTC.

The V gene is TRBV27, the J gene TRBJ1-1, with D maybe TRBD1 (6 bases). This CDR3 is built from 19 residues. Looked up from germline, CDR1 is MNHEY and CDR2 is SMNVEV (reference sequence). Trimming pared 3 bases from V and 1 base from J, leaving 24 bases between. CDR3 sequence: CASSFFPVRTDPKNTEAFF. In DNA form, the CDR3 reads TGTGCCAGCAGTTTTTTTCCAGTCCGGACAGATCCTAAGAACACTGAAGCTTTCTTT.

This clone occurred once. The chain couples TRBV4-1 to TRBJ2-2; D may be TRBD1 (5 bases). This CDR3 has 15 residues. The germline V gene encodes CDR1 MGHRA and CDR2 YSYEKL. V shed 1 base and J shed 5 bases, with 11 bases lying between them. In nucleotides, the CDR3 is TGCGCCAGCAGCCAAGGCCCAGGACAAACCGGGGAGCTGTTTTTT. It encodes CASSQGPGQTGELFF.

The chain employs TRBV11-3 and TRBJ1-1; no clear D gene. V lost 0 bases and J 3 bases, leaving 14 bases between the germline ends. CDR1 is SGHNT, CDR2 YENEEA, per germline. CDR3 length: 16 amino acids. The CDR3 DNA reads TGTGCCAGCAGCTTAGATAGTTTCGGGGAACACACTGAAGCTTTCTTT. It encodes CASSLDSFGEHTEAFF.

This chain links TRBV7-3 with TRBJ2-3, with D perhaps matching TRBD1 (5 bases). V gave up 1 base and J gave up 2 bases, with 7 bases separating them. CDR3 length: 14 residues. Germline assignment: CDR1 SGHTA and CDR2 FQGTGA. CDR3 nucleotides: TGTGCCAGCAGCTTAATGGGGCCCACAGATACGCAGTATTTT. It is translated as CASSLMGPTDTQYF.

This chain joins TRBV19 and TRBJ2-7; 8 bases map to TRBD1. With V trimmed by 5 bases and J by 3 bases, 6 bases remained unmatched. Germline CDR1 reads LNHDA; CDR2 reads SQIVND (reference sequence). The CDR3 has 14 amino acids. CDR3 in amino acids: CASSPDRVNYEQYF. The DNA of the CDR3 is TGTGCCAGTAGTCCGGACAGGGTGAACTACGAGCAGTACTTC.

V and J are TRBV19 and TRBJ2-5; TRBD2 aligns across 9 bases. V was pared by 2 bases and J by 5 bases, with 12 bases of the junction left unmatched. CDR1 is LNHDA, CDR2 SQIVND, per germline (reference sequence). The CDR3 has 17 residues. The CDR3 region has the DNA TGTGCCAGTAGTATACGCCTGGCGGGAGGGCCGGGGGAGACCCAGTACTTC. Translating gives CASSIRLAGGPGETQYF. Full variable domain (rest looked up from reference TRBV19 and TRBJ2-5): DGGITQSPKYLFRKEGQNVTLSCEQNLNHDAMYWYRQDPGQGLRLIYYSQIVNDFQKGDIAEGYSVSREKKESFPLTVTSAQKNPTAFYLCASSIRLAGGPGETQYFGPGTRLLVL.

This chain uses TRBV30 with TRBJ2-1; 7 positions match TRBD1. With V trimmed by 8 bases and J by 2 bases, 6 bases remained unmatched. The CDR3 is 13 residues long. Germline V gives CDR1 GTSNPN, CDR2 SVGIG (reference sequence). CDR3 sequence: CAGRQGPYNEQFF. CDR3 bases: TGTGCCGGGCGACAGGGCCCCTACAATGAGCAGTTCTTC.

The DNA for the CDR3 is TGTGCCAGCAGCGTTACGACAGGAGACACAGATACGCAGTATTTT. It yields the protein CASSVTTGDTDTQYF. The chain is built from TRBV9 and TRBJ2-3, with D possibly being TRBD1 (6 bases). The CDR3 consists of 15 residues. V gave up 2 bases and J gave up 2 bases, with 12 bases separating them. Germline V gene sequence: CDR1 SGDLS, CDR2 YYNGEE.

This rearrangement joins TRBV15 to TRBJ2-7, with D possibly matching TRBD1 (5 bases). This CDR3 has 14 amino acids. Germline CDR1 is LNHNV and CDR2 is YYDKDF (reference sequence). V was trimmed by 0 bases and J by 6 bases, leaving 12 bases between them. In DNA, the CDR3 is TGTGCCACCAGCAGAGATATCGGTGGGGCCGAGCAGTACTTC. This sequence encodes CATSRDIGGAEQYF.

CDR3 sequence: CASSLYFPGLDSYEQYF. The CDR3 bases are TGTGCCAGCAGTTTATATTTCCCGGGACTGGACTCCTACGAGCAGTACTTC. The rearrangement links TRBV27 to TRBJ2-7, with a weak D call TRBD2 (6 bases). The ends were cut back, 1 base at V and 0 bases at J, with 16 bases in the middle. This CDR3 region has 17 residues. In germline, CDR1 is MNHEY, CDR2 SMNVEV (reference sequence).

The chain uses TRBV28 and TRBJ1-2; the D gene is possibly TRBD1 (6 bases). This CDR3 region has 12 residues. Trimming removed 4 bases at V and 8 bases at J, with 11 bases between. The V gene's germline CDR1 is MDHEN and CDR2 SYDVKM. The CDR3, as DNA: TGTGCCAGCAGTTACAGGGCTGGGGGCTACACCTTC. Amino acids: CASSYRAGGYTF.

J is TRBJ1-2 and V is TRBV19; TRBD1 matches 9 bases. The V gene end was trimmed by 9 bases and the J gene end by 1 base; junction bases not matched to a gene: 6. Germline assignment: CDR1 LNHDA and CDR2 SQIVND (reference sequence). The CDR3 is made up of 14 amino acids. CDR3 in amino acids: CASGTGGINYGYTF. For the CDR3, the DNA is TGTGCCAGCGGTACAGGGGGCATTAACTATGGCTACACCTTC.